A selection of T cell receptor beta chains follows, all from one sample in a study of T cell repertoires in cytomegalovirus infection. These receptors' targets are unknown. TCRdb independently ran MiXCR on the reads; one entry per CDR3 protein. The repertoire holds some 560,000 distinct CDR3 sequences, 40% seen once, with 48% in the top ten. The sequences come from cultured PBMCs, collected from culture after CMV antigen stimulation. These receptors were taken from a human donor in good health (CMV status not recorded). Some clones in this sample may be carry-over from other donors' samples. Each CDR3 is given with its conserved first and last residue. The order of the fields is clone size, V gene, D gene, J gene, CDR3 protein, CDR3 DNA. The D gene is left open where the match is weak. Some rows have no size entry. The others give once, few or many, or a class for an expanded clone.

>few|TRBV19|-|TRBJ1-1
CASSKGQRVMNTEAFF
TGTGCCAGTAGTAAAGGACAGAGAGTTATGAACACTGAAGCTTTCTTT
>-|TRBV19|TRBD1|TRBJ2-1
CASRTRDRVFNEQFF
TGTGCCAGTAGGACCCGGGACAGGGTTTTCAATGAGCAGTTCTTC
>-|TRBV6-1|-|TRBJ2-7
CASSPHQGAVYEQYF
TGTGCCAGCAGTCCTCACCAAGGGGCTGTTTACGAGCAGTACTTC
>-|TRBV5-7|-|TRBJ1-1
CASSLVHLVTRGTEAFF
TGTGCCAGCAGCTTGGTCCATCTCGTCACCCGCGGGACTGAAGCTTTCTTT
>-|TRBV11-2|TRBD2|TRBJ2-1
CASSLDPLVAGSSYNEQFF
TGTGCCAGCAGCTTAGATCCCCTCGTAGCGGGGAGCTCCTACAATGAGCAGTTCTTC
>-|TRBV7-2|TRBD1|TRBJ1-2
CASSGQGADGYTF
TGTGCCAGCAGCGGGCAGGGGGCGGATGGCTACACCTTC
>few|TRBV7-2|-|TRBJ2-7
CASSLGPTGTYEQYF
TGTGCCAGCAGCTTGGGGCCTACGGGGACCTACGAGCAGTACTTC
>-|TRBV18|-|TRBJ1-3
CASSPRGPATDRTGNTIYF
TGTGCCAGCTCACCACGAGGTCCCGCAACCGACCGAACTGGAAACACCATATATTTT
>-|TRBV28|TRBD1|TRBJ2-3
CASSLITFGDRDLDTQYF
TGTGCCAGCAGTTTAATCACTTTTGGGGACAGGGATTTGGATACGCAGTATTTT
>-|TRBV10-2|TRBD2|TRBJ2-1
CATRPSSGRANEQFF
TGCGCCACCCGACCTTCTAGCGGGAGGGCCAACGAGCAGTTCTTC
>-|TRBV6-2/TRBV6-3|-|TRBJ2-7
CASSRLYLKQYF
TGTGCCAGCAGTCGACTCTACCTTAAGCAGTACTTC
>-|TRBV7-9|-|TRBJ1-1
CASSLGPPYEAFF
TGTGCCAGCAGCTTAGGGCCCCCTTATGAAGCTTTCTTT
>few|TRBV12-3/TRBV12-4|-|TRBJ1-2
CARPSGSGYGYTF
TGTGCCAGACCGTCAGGGAGTGGCTATGGCTACACCTTC
>many|TRBV7-9|-|TRBJ2-3
CASSPTHTDTQYF
TGTGCCAGCAGCCCCACACACACAGATACGCAGTATTTT
>few|TRBV14|-|TRBJ1-2
CASSQRGLGYTF
TGTGCCAGCAGCCAGCGAGGACTTGGCTACACCTTC
>-|TRBV12-3/TRBV12-4|-|TRBJ1-3
CASSMVSSFTIYF
TGTGCCAGCAGTATGGTCTCCTCGTTCACCATATATTTT
>-|TRBV7-2|TRBD1|TRBJ2-1
CASSLYRGANNEQFF
TGTGCCAGCAGCTTGTACAGGGGAGCTAACAATGAGCAGTTCTTC
>-|TRBV5-6|-|TRBJ2-5
CASSLVGARVKTQYF
TGTGCCAGCAGCTTGGTGGGGGCCAGGGTAAAGACCCAGTACTTC
>-|TRBV7-4|-|TRBJ2-3
CASSLYGSSSTDTQYF
TGTGCCAGCAGCCTCTACGGCTCCTCTAGCACAGATACGCAGTATTTT
>-|TRBV27|-|TRBJ2-4
CASRPSLPVLAKNIQYF
TGTGCCAGCAGACCATCACTGCCGGTGCTAGCCAAAAACATTCAGTACTTC
>-|TRBV6-1|-|TRBJ2-5
CASSDGPGETQYF
TGTGCCAGCAGTGACGGGCCCGGGGAGACCCAGTACTTC
>-|TRBV27|TRBD1|TRBJ2-3
CASSLIRDRRTDTQYF
TGTGCCAGCAGTCTGATCCGGGACAGACGCACAGATACGCAGTATTTT
>once|TRBV6-8|-|TRBJ2-1
CASSWRFRFGEQFF
TGTGCCAGCAGTTGGAGATTTCGGTTTGGTGAGCAGTTCTTC
>-|TRBV7-6|-|TRBJ2-5
CASSLNGGPETQYF
TGTGCCAGCAGTTTAAACGGGGGACCCGAGACCCAGTACTTC
>-|TRBV7-9|-|TRBJ2-7
CASSARGGSDEQYF
TGTGCCAGCAGCGCACGCGGAGGTAGCGACGAGCAGTACTTC
>few|TRBV10-2|TRBD2|TRBJ2-3
CASRPAGTRPDTQYF
TGCGCCAGCAGGCCAGCGGGGACCCGCCCCGATACGCAGTATTTT
>-|TRBV6-5|-|TRBJ1-5
CASSWGSSQPQHF
TGTGCCAGCAGTTGGGGGTCCTCCCAGCCCCAGCATTTT
>-|TRBV11-2|-|TRBJ2-1
CASSLDRDNEQFF
TGTGCCAGCAGCTTAGACCGCGACAATGAGCAGTTCTTC
>-|TRBV5-1|-|TRBJ2-1
CASSLVGDYEQFF
TGCGCCAGCAGCTTGGTTGGAGATTATGAGCAGTTCTTC
>-|TRBV7-6|-|TRBJ2-7
CASSLGPRPFYEQYF
TGTGCCAGCAGCTTAGGGCCCAGGCCTTTCTACGAGCAGTACTTC
>few|TRBV18|-|TRBJ1-5
CASSPNVGQPQHF
TGTGCCAGCTCACCGAACGTGGGGCAGCCCCAGCATTTT
>few|TRBV20-1|-|TRBJ1-1
CSAPRGLLEAFF
TGCAGTGCCCCTCGGGGGCTACTTGAAGCTTTCTTT
>-|TRBV11-2|-|TRBJ1-4
CASSLQAATNEKLFF
TGTGCCAGCAGCTTGCAGGCCGCAACTAATGAAAAACTGTTTTTT
>-|TRBV19|TRBD1|TRBJ2-5
CAVRDSPKETQYF
TGTGCCGTCCGGGACAGCCCAAAAGAGACCCAGTACTTC
>few|TRBV7-8|-|TRBJ2-2
CASSLVFGWNTGELFF
TGTGCCAGCAGCTTAGTGTTCGGCTGGAACACCGGGGAGCTGTTTTTT
>-|TRBV24-1|-|TRBJ2-5
CATSGRDQETQYF
TGTGCCACCAGTGGGAGGGACCAAGAGACCCAGTACTTC
>-|TRBV7-9|-|TRBJ1-1
CATLRGGADTEAFF
TGTGCCACCCTCCGGGGGGGGGCGGACACTGAAGCTTTCTTT
>few|TRBV7-9|TRBD1|TRBJ1-6
CASSPTGESPLHF
TGTGCCAGCAGCCCAACAGGGGAATCACCCCTCCACTTT
>few|TRBV14|-|TRBJ1-6
CASSQDIAWTVNSPLHF
TGTGCCAGCAGCCAAGATATCGCTTGGACAGTCAATTCACCCCTCCACTTT
>few|TRBV12-3/TRBV12-4|-|TRBJ1-2
CASSPSRQAPNYGYTF
TGTGCCAGCAGCCCAAGCCGACAGGCCCCTAACTATGGCTACACCTTC
>few|TRBV4-1|TRBD1|TRBJ2-4
CASSPTGIAKNIQYF
TGCGCCAGCAGCCCGACAGGGATAGCCAAAAACATTCAGTACTTC
>few|TRBV4-1|-|TRBJ2-1
CASSQGYDGTPPYNEQFF
TGTGCCAGCAGCCAAGGTTACGATGGGACACCCCCCTACAATGAGCAGTTCTTC
>-|TRBV19|-|TRBJ1-2
CASSPGGPSGYTF
TGTGCCAGTAGCCCTGGAGGGCCCTCTGGCTACACCTTC
>-|TRBV6-1|-|TRBJ2-3
CASSETPGGASTDTQYF
TGTGCCAGCAGTGAGACCCCTGGCGGGGCTAGCACAGATACGCAGTATTTT
>-|TRBV20-1|TRBD2|TRBJ2-7
CSARASPGLADEQYF
TGCAGTGCTAGAGCTTCCCCGGGACTAGCGGATGAGCAGTACTTC
>few|TRBV7-8|TRBD2|TRBJ2-7
CASSPKPSGVTYEQYF
TGTGCCAGCAGCCCAAAGCCCAGCGGGGTTACCTACGAGCAGTACTTC
>few|TRBV7-6|TRBD2|TRBJ2-3
CASSPGLVRDLADTQYF
TGTGCCAGCAGCCCTGGACTAGTTCGGGATTTGGCAGATACGCAGTATTTT
>-|TRBV19|-|TRBJ1-5
CASSIVGSNQPQHF
TGTGCCAGTAGTATTGTGGGTAGCAATCAGCCCCAGCATTTT
>-|TRBV29-1|TRBD1|TRBJ2-1
CSVQQGAADNEQFF
TGCAGCGTCCAACAGGGGGCCGCGGACAATGAGCAGTTCTTC
>few|TRBV27|-|TRBJ2-6
CASRQGKGANVLTF
TGTGCCAGCAGGCAGGGGAAAGGGGCCAACGTCCTGACTTTC
>few|TRBV4-3|-|TRBJ2-1
CASSQDDPAGFNDEQFF
TGCGCCAGCAGCCAAGACGACCCCGCGGGGTTTAATGATGAGCAGTTCTTC
>few|TRBV20-1|-|TRBJ2-3
CSARDLRISTDTQYF
TGCAGTGCTAGGGATCTAAGGATTAGCACAGATACGCAGTATTTT
>-|TRBV10-3|-|TRBJ2-3
CAISESYGVATTDTQYF
TGTGCCATCAGTGAGTCGTATGGGGTGGCTACCACAGATACGCAGTATTTT
>-|TRBV6-5|-|TRBJ2-2
CASGSAYIGYTGELFF
TGTGCCAGCGGATCTGCGTACATTGGATACACCGGGGAGCTGTTTTTT
>-|TRBV4-2|-|TRBJ2-7
CASSQNIGGTYEQYF
TGTGCCAGCAGCCAAAACATCGGTGGTACCTACGAGCAGTACTTC
>-|TRBV7-8|TRBD1|TRBJ1-2
CASSRRDRRGGYTF
TGTGCCAGCAGCCGTCGGGACAGGCGGGGCGGCTACACCTTC
>-|TRBV6-1|-|TRBJ2-3
CASSGGGALDTQYF
TGTGCCAGCAGCGGAGGGGGGGCGTTAGATACGCAGTATTTT
>few|TRBV6-5|-|TRBJ2-7
CASSYSTGPGYEQYF
TGTGCCAGCAGTTACTCTACGGGGCCAGGCTACGAGCAGTACTTC
>-|TRBV7-8|TRBD2|TRBJ2-6
CASSLASGRASGANVLTF
TGTGCCAGCAGCTTGGCTAGCGGGAGGGCCTCCGGGGCCAACGTCCTGACTTTC
>-|TRBV10-3|TRBD1|TRBJ1-4
CATQGGGEEKLFF
TGTGCCACCCAGGGAGGGGGCGAAGAAAAACTGTTTTTT